These 26 T cell receptor beta chains originate from one sample sequenced in a study of cytomegalovirus exposure and HLA in healthy donors. TCRdb's table, derived via immunoSEQ multiplex PCR, lists solely in-frame clones and lacks some. The data contain tens of thousands of clones, roughly 96% of them singletons. The sequenced sample consisted of PBMCs. The receptors originated from a man between 18 and 35 years old in good health and CMV-seronegative.

This rearrangement joins TRBV9 to TRBJ1-5; D remains ambiguous. The CDR3 length is 13 residues. Germline V gene lookup returns CDR1 SGDLS and CDR2 YYNGEE. Deletions cut 0 bases from V and 5 bases from J, with 6 bases between. DNA for the CDR3: TGTGCCAGCAGCGTAGCCTCGGATCAGCCCCAGCATTTT. It translates to CASSVASDQPQHF.

This chain uses TRBV28 with TRBJ1-2; D remains ambiguous. The V gene's germline CDR1 is MDHEN and CDR2 SYDVKM. The V end was cut by 3 bases, the J end by 6 bases, with 20 bases between. CDR3 length equals 16 residues. The CDR3: CASSFTVLGAPNGYTF. The CDR3 DNA reads as TGTGCCAGCAGTTTCACAGTCCTCGGCGCTCCAAATGGCTACACCTTC.

The chain recombines TRBV6-1 with TRBJ2-7; TRBD2 aligns across 10 bases. After removal of 2 bases from V and 3 bases from J, the junction contained 7 bases not matched to a gene. CDR1 and CDR2 (germline): MNHNS, SASEGT. The CDR3 spans 16 residues. CDR3 sequence (DNA): TGTGCCAGCAGTGAACCACCTAGCGGGAGACTCTACGAGCAGTACTTC. Residues: CASSEPPSGRLYEQYF.

The genes are TRBV6-5 and TRBJ1-5; 8 bases align to TRBD1. Looked up from germline, CDR1 is MNHEY and CDR2 is SVGAGI. The J segment lost 5 bases and the V segment lost 0 bases, leaving 0 bases of the junction unmatched. The CDR3 has 14 residues. CDR3 loop: CASSYSDRDQPQHF. The CDR3, as DNA: TGTGCCAGCAGTTACTCGGACAGGGATCAGCCCCAGCATTTT.

V and J are TRBV6-5 and TRBJ1-1; tentative D call: TRBD1 (5 bases). The CDR3 is 14 residues long. Germline-derived CDR1 and CDR2 are MNHEY and SVGAGI. V was shortened by 2 bases and J by 2 bases, with 9 bases between the two germline ends. DNA for the CDR3: TGTGCCAGCAGTTACGGAGGGACCAACACTGAAGCTTTCTTT. Protein: CASSYGGTNTEAFF.

The rearrangement uses TRBV11-3 and TRBJ2-5, with TRBD1 matching 11 bases. The V gene end was trimmed by 4 bases and the J gene end by 5 bases; junction bases not matched to a gene: 6. The CDR3 contains 15 residues. From germline, CDR1 is SGHNT and CDR2 YENEEA. The CDR3, as DNA: TGTGCCAGCAGCTCCCGGGACAGGGGGTTGGAGACCCAGTACTTC. Amino acids: CASSSRDRGLETQYF. Full variable domain (remainder filled in from reference TRBV11-3 and TRBJ2-5): EAGVVQSPRYKIIEKKQPVAFWCNPISGHNTLYWYLQNLGQGPELLIRYENEEAVDDSQLPKDRFSAERLKGVDSTLKIQPAELGDSAVYLCASSSRDRGLETQYFGPGTRLLVL.

This clone was seen a single time. The rearrangement links TRBV6-1 to TRBJ2-1; the match to TRBD2 covers 7 bases. V was pared by 5 bases and J by 4 bases, with 8 bases of the junction left unmatched. CDR1 is MNHNS and CDR2 is SASEGT in the germline V gene. The CDR3 covers 15 residues. The CDR3 is CASSPLSGGYNEQFF. The CDR3 DNA is TGTGCCAGCAGTCCCCTGTCGGGAGGTTACAATGAGCAGTTCTTC.

The chain combines TRBV6-6 with TRBJ1-2; D unresolved. The germline V gene has CDR1 MNHNY and CDR2 SVGAGI (reference sequence). Trimming removed 6 bases at V and 4 bases at J, with 9 bases between. The CDR3 is made up of 12 amino acids. As DNA, the CDR3 is TGTGCCAGCAGGCCATCGGTCTATGGCTACACCTTC. Its translation is CASRPSVYGYTF.

CDR3 residues: CASSPLWAPDTQYF. The CDR3 coding sequence is TGTGCCAGCTCACCATTGTGGGCCCCAGATACGCAGTATTTT. This chain joins TRBV18 and TRBJ2-3; D is undetermined. Germline assignment: CDR1 KGHSH and CDR2 LQKENI. Between the trimmed V and J ends, which lost 2 bases and 4 bases, there was a span of 10 bases. This CDR3 contains 14 residues.

This clone was detected once. V gene TRBV28 combines with J gene TRBJ2-5; 8 bases align to TRBD1. CDR1 and CDR2 (germline): MDHEN, SYDVKM. With 1 base clipped from V and 2 bases from J, the junction kept 3 bases outside the gene matches. The length of the CDR3 is 15 residues. DNA for the CDR3: TGTGCCAGCAGTTTATCCTACAGGGGGCAAGAGACCCAGTACTTC. Amino acids: CASSLSYRGQETQYF.

As concerns this clone: One end of the junction fails to match germline, which may point to a read error. Here the CDR3 DNA reads TGTGCTAGCAGCTCCGGACAGTACCAAGAGACCCAGTACTTC. Translated, it gives CASSSGQYQETQYF. The V call is TRBV7-7, the J call TRBJ2-5, with a weak D call TRBD1 (6 bases). CDR3 size: 14 residues. Germline lookup yields CDR1 SSHAT and CDR2 FNYEAQ (reference sequence). The full variable domain, its missing parts supplied by reference TRBV7-7 and TRBJ2-5, is GAGVSQSPRYKVTKRGQDVTLRCDPISSHATLYWYQQALGQGPEFLTYFNYEAQPDKSGLPSDRFSAERPEGSISTLTIQRTEQRDSAMYRCASSSGQYQETQYFGPGTRLLVL.

J is TRBJ2-7 and V is TRBV19; 10 bases are shared with TRBD1. The CDR3 consists of 15 residues. With 3 bases clipped from V and 5 bases from J, the junction kept 7 bases outside the gene matches. CDR1 is LNHDA, CDR2 SQIVND, per germline (reference sequence). The CDR3 region is CASSIPRDRGHEQYF. The CDR3 DNA sequence: TGTGCCAGTAGTATCCCCCGGGACAGGGGCCACGAGCAGTACTTC.

The chain has TRBV7-9 and TRBJ1-1; 8 bases agree with TRBD1. The germline CDR1 and CDR2 sequences are SEHNR and FQNEAQ (reference sequence). The trim removed 3 bases at V and 3 bases at J, leaving 9 bases unmatched. The CDR3 consists of 16 residues. CDR3 nucleotide sequence: TGTGCCAGCAGCTTTGTCAGGGGGCAATTTGACACTGAAGCTTTCTTT. It yields the protein CASSFVRGQFDTEAFF.

This clone was counted a single time. The V gene is TRBV11-2, the J gene TRBJ2-7, with 10 bases aligning to TRBD1. Losses at the gene ends were 5 bases for V and 4 bases for J; bases not matched to a gene: 8. The CDR3 has 15 amino acids. The germline V gene encodes CDR1 SGHAT and CDR2 FQNNGV. CDR3: CASSLAPGQGYEQYF. The DNA of the CDR3 is TGTGCCAGCAGCCTAGCGCCGGGACAGGGGTACGAGCAGTACTTC. The full variable domain, in which reference TRBV11-2 and TRBJ2-7 provide the parts outside the CDR3, is EAGVAQSPRYKIIEKRQSVAFWCNPISGHATLYWYQQILGQGPKLLIQFQNNGVVDDSQLPKDRFSAERLKGVDSTLKIQPAKLEDSAVYLCASSLAPGQGYEQYFGPGTRLTVT.

The J gene is TRBJ2-7, the V gene TRBV7-3; the match to TRBD1 covers 9 bases. Germline values: CDR1 SGHTA, CDR2 FQGTGA. Germline trimming cut 4 bases from V and 5 bases from J; bases unmatched to any gene: 6. The CDR3 runs 14 residues. In DNA form, the CDR3 reads TGTGCCAGCAGCTCCGGGACAGGGCACGACGAGCAGTACTTC. Translating it yields CASSSGTGHDEQYF. The complete variable domain, with remaining parts taken from reference TRBV7-3 and TRBJ2-7, reads GAGVSQTPSNKVTEKGKYVELRCDPISGHTALYWYRQSLGQGPEFLIYFQGTGAADDSGLPNDRFFAVRPEGSVSTLKIQRTERGDSAVYLCASSSGTGHDEQYFGPGTRLTVT.

A remark on this clone: A junction boundary mismatches the germline segment, possibly from a read error. The J gene is TRBJ1-5, the V gene TRBV7-2; D unclear. This CDR3 region has 15 residues. Germline V gene lookup returns CDR1 SGHTA and CDR2 FQGNSA. CDR3 region: CVSSLSVYSNQPQHF. CDR3 sequence (DNA): TGTGTCAGCAGCTTATCGGTTTATAGCAATCAGCCCCAGCATTTT.

The chain employs TRBV9 and TRBJ2-4; possible D gene TRBD1, 6 bases. The CDR3 runs to 15 residues. Germline values: CDR1 SGDLS, CDR2 YYNGEE. With 0 bases removed from V and 2 bases from J, the gap between germline ends came to 9 bases. In nucleotides, the CDR3 is TGTGCCAGCAGCGTAGGTAGGGGGTCCAAAAACATTCAGTACTTC. This encodes CASSVGRGSKNIQYF.

The chain uses TRBV19 and TRBJ2-7; 9 bases agree with TRBD1. V lost 3 bases to trimming and J lost 3 bases; unmatched junction nucleotides: 3. The CDR3 covers 14 residues. Germline values: CDR1 LNHDA, CDR2 SQIVND (reference sequence). CDR3 in amino acids: CASSIGQGNYEQYF. The CDR3 DNA reads as TGTGCCAGTAGTATTGGACAGGGGAACTACGAGCAGTACTTC.

This chain links TRBV9 with TRBJ2-7, with 16 positions matching TRBD2. The CDR3 is made up of 16 amino acids. The germline CDR1 and CDR2 sequences are SGDLS and YYNGEE. Trimming at V came to 2 bases and at J to 1 base, leaving 0 bases not matched to a gene. The CDR3 region has the DNA TGTGCCAGCAGCGTGGGACTAGCGGGAGGGTCCTACGAGCAGTACTTC. Protein sequence: CASSVGLAGGSYEQYF.

This sequence joins TRBV7-9 and TRBJ2-5, with 16 bases identical to TRBD2. V shed 4 bases and J 4 bases; nucleotides not matched to a gene: 3. This CDR3 contains 16 residues. Germline lookup yields CDR1 SEHNR and CDR2 FQNEAQ (reference sequence). The CDR3 DNA sequence: TGTGCCAGCAGCTCGGGACTAGCGGGAGGGAGAGAGACCCAGTACTTC. Encoded protein: CASSSGLAGGRETQYF. Full variable domain (rest looked up from reference TRBV7-9 and TRBJ2-5): DTGVSQNPRHKITKRGQNVTFRCDPISEHNRLYWYRQTLGQGPEFLTYFQNEAQLEKSRLLSDRFSAERPKGSFSTLEIQRTEQGDSAMYLCASSSGLAGGRETQYFGPGTRLLVL.

V gene TRBV5-8 combines with J gene TRBJ2-1, with 15 bases aligning to TRBD2. There are 15 residues in the CDR3. Germline trimming cut 4 bases from V and 6 bases from J; bases unmatched to any gene: 2. Germline lookup yields CDR1 SGHTS and CDR2 YDEGEE. The DNA of the CDR3 is TGTGCCAGCAGCCGGGGACTAGCGGGAGGCAATGAGCAGTTCTTC. As protein: CASSRGLAGGNEQFF. Using reference TRBV5-8 and TRBJ2-1 for the parts outside the CDR3, the full variable domain is EAGVTQSPTHLIKTRGQQATLRCSPISGHTSVYWYQQALGLGLQFLLWYDEGEERNRGNFPPRFSGRQFPNYSSELNVNALELEDSALYLCASSRGLAGGNEQFFGPGTRLTVL.

J is TRBJ1-1 and V is TRBV10-3; TRBD1 agrees at 8 bases. V dropped 7 bases and J dropped 1; count of bases not matched to a gene: 5. CDR1 and CDR2 (germline): ENHRY, SYGVKD. CDR3 size: 14 residues. CDR3 in amino acids: CAITRQGQNTEAFF. DNA of the CDR3: TGTGCCATCACCAGACAGGGGCAGAACACTGAAGCTTTCTTT.

CDR3 nucleotides: TGTGCCAGCACCGGGGAGCGGGAACTAGAGACCCAGTACTTC. As protein: CASTGERELETQYF. This rearrangement joins TRBV25-1 to TRBJ2-5; 7 nucleotides agree with TRBD2. The CDR3 length is 14 residues. From germline, CDR1 is MGHDK and CDR2 SYGVNS. Unmatched junction bases numbered 9, after V lost 7 bases and J lost 4 bases.

The chain carries TRBV5-1 and TRBJ2-5, with 9 nucleotides matching TRBD1. Germline V gene data show CDR1 as SGHRS and CDR2 as YFSETQ. CDR3 length equals 15 residues. V shed 6 bases and J 4 bases; nucleotides not matched to a gene: 10. CDR3 residues: CASKRGGQGRETQYF. In DNA form, the CDR3 reads TGCGCCAGCAAGAGGGGAGGACAGGGGAGAGAGACCCAGTACTTC.

This clone was recorded only once. Distinct nucleotide sequences in the sample also encode this CDR3. J is TRBJ1-1 and V is TRBV10-3; D gene unclear. Trimming removed 6 bases from V and 3 bases from J, with 8 bases in between. The CDR3 is 12 amino acids. The germline CDR1 and CDR2 sequences are ENHRY and SYGVKD. CDR3 bases: TGTGCCATCAGGGGCCAAGACACTGAAGCTTTCTTT. This translates into CAIRGQDTEAFF.

The CDR3 DNA is TGTGCCAGCAGTCTCTACAGGGGGCCCGTGAACACTGAAGCTTTCTTT. It encodes CASSLYRGPVNTEAFF. The chain joins TRBV27 to TRBJ1-1; 9 bases align to TRBD1. The V segment lost 5 bases and the J segment 0 bases; nucleotides outside the gene matches: 7. Germline CDR1 MNHEY, CDR2 SMNVEV (reference sequence). The CDR3 runs 16 residues.